The following is a T cell receptor beta chain sequence with its context. Its antigen remains unidentified. The study drew donors from healthy Caucasian individuals in Russia aged about 6 to 90. Extraction of total RNA produced a minimum of 5 micrograms from each sample. A second PCR of 7 to 11 cycles used a sample-barcoded 5' primer and a J-beta primer mix. In TCRdb, the 5' RACE reads were re-called with MiXCR into one record per CDR3 protein. The repertoire holds around 1,000,000 distinct CDR3 sequences, with under 40% as singletons. These data come from a study of blood T cells in healthy people across ages. Study results and limitations: It was the long-lived donors that had more naive CD4+ cells and higher diversity than aged donors.

The germline V gene has CDR1 LGHNA and CDR2 YSLEER. V shed 0 bases and J 4 bases; nucleotides not matched to a gene: 5. The CDR3 loop spans 15 amino acids. Source material: blood. This TCR was sampled from a man aged 18 to 29 in good health. The chain employs TRBV4-3 and TRBJ1-2, with 7 positions matching TRBD1. The DNA of the CDR3 is TGCGCCAGCAGCCAAGAAGCTACAGGGGCCTATGGCTACACCTTC. Its protein is CASSQEATGAYGYTF.